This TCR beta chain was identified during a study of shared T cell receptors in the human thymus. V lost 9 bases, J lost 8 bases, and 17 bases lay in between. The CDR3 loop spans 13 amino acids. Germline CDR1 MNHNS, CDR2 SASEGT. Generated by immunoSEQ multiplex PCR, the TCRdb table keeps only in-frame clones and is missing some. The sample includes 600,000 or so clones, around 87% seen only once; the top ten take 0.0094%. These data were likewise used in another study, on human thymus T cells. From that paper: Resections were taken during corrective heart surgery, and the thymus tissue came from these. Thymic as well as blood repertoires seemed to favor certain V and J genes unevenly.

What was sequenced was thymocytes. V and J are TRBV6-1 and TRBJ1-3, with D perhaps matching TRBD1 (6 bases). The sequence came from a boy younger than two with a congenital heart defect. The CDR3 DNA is TGTGCCAGTCGACAGGCCGGCCGGGACACCATATATTTT. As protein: CASRQAGRDTIYF.